Listed here are 23 T cell receptor beta chains from one sample, sequenced in a study of TIL therapy for anti-PD-1-resistant metastatic lung cancer. Indicated time point: pre-treatment sample, taken before nivolumab and TIL therapy. The immunoSEQ assay was v3. Sequencing was performed with immunoSEQ multiplex PCR; in TCRdb, only in-frame clones are kept and a portion is missing. The table has some 18,000 clones, roughly four fifths seen once; the top ten hold about 2.3%. The sample consisted of blood, taken at baseline. These receptors came from a person between 25 and 80 years old with non-small cell lung cancer.

The chain has TRBV29-1 and TRBJ2-1; 10 positions match TRBD1. After removal of 4 bases from V and 1 base from J, the junction contained 10 bases not matched to a gene. Looked up from germline, CDR1 is SQVTM and CDR2 is ANQGSEA. The CDR3 is made up of 17 amino acids. The DNA of the CDR3 is TGCAGCGTTGTTTATCTAGGGGACAGGGGATCCTACAATGAGCAGTTCTTC. Protein: CSVVYLGDRGSYNEQFF.

In nucleotides, the CDR3 is TGTGCCAGCAGTACTCGGACTAGCGGGAGCTACGAGCAGTACTTC. Translation gives CASSTRTSGSYEQYF. The chain employs TRBV6-5 and TRBJ2-5; 13 nucleotides match TRBD2. Near its end, the DNA agrees better with TRBJ2-7, so the J call may be wrong. The CDR3 extends over 15 amino acids. Germline V gene data show CDR1 as MNHEY and CDR2 as SVGAGI.

The chain links TRBV7-2 to TRBJ2-3; the match to TRBD2 covers 13 bases. CDR1 is SGHTA and CDR2 is FQGNSA in the germline V gene. CDR3 size: 18 residues. V lost 5 bases, J lost 5 bases, and 13 bases stayed unmatched. The CDR3 loop reads CASSPRTSGGPLRDTQYF. In nucleotides, the CDR3 is TGTGCCAGCAGCCCCCGGACTAGCGGGGGACCGCTCAGAGATACGCAGTATTTT.

The genes are TRBV10-3 and TRBJ2-1, with 9 bases that match TRBD1. Per germline, CDR1 ENHRY and CDR2 SYGVKD. The CDR3 extends over 14 amino acids. The V and J ends lost 11 bases and 6 bases, in that order; junction bases with no gene match: 11. This CDR3 reads CALGGQGIGNEQFF. The CDR3 DNA is TGTGCCCTGGGGGGACAGGGAATTGGCAATGAGCAGTTCTTC.

CDR3 DNA: TGCAGCGCCGGGAACAGGGAGTGGGGTCAGCCCCAGCATTTT. Encoded protein: CSAGNREWGQPQHF. The J gene is TRBJ1-5, the V gene TRBV29-1, with D perhaps TRBD1 (6 bases). This CDR3 has 14 amino acids. CDR1 is SQVTM and CDR2 is ANQGSEA in the germline V gene. Trimming took off 7 bases at V and 6 bases at J, with 19 bases between the two ends.

The V call is TRBV6-1, the J call TRBJ2-1, with D possibly TRBD1 on 6 matching bases. Trimming took 4 bases from V and 6 from J, leaving 13 bases between them. There are 14 residues in the CDR3. Germline CDR1 reads MNHNS; CDR2 reads SASEGT. The CDR3 bases are TGTGCCAGCAGTGCGACACAGGGAGCCAATGAGCAGTTCTTC. This codes for CASSATQGANEQFF.

V is TRBV5-4 and J is TRBJ2-3; 8 positions agree with TRBD1. This CDR3 has 15 residues. Per the germline V gene, CDR1 is SGHNT and CDR2 is YYREEE (reference sequence). Germline trimming cut 3 bases from V and 0 bases from J; bases unmatched to any gene: 3. CDR3 sequence reads: CASSWDRKSTDTQYF. The DNA of the CDR3 is TGTGCCAGCAGCTGGGACAGGAAGAGCACAGATACGCAGTATTTT.

This chain uses TRBV4-1 with TRBJ1-5; D possibly corresponds to TRBD1 (5 bases). This CDR3 comprises 16 residues. Trimming shortened V by 5 bases and J by 0 bases, and 14 bases separated the two germline ends. Germline CDR1 MGHRA, CDR2 YSYEKL. CDR3 residues: CASSYGGFDSNQPQHF. CDR3 nucleotides: TGCGCCAGCAGCTACGGGGGTTTTGATAGCAATCAGCCCCAGCATTTT.

The rearrangement joins TRBV2 to TRBJ2-7; 9 bases fit TRBD2. Germline V gene lookup returns CDR1 SNHLY and CDR2 FYNNEI. With V trimmed by 8 bases and J by 0 bases, 17 bases remained unmatched. The CDR3 contains 18 residues. The CDR3 loop reads CASETTSRIAGASYEQYF. CDR3 nucleotides: TGTGCCAGCGAGACTACGTCCAGGATAGCGGGGGCCTCCTACGAGCAGTACTTC.

The CDR3 sequence is CASSLAGTSHAGELFF. The CDR3 DNA reads TGTGCCAGCAGCTTAGCGGGAACAAGTCATGCGGGGGAGCTGTTTTTT. V is TRBV7-9 and J is TRBJ2-2; no firm D call. Germline V CDR1 and CDR2: SEHNR, FQNEAQ (reference sequence). CDR3 size: 16 residues. With 0 bases removed from V and 8 bases from J, the gap between germline ends came to 16 bases.

The rearrangement joins TRBV19 to TRBJ2-3, with D possibly being TRBD2 (6 bases). The CDR3 is made up of 15 amino acids. CDR1 is LNHDA and CDR2 is SQIVND in the germline V gene (reference sequence). V gave up 5 bases and J gave up 2 bases, with 14 bases separating them. CDR3: CASSLGRGFTDTQYF. CDR3 sequence (DNA): TGTGCCAGTAGTCTGGGCCGGGGGTTCACAGATACGCAGTATTTT.

This chain connects TRBV27 to TRBJ2-5, with TRBD2 as a possible D gene (6 bases). Trimming removed 5 bases at V and 0 bases at J, with 16 bases between. Looked up from germline, CDR1 is MNHEY and CDR2 is SMNVEV (reference sequence). This CDR3 spans 16 amino acids. In DNA, the CDR3 is TGTGCCAGCAGTGCCGCGGGGCAGCAGTACCAAGAGACCCAGTACTTC. Residues: CASSAAGQQYQETQYF.

The chain couples TRBV7-3 to TRBJ2-1, with a possible D match to TRBD2 (6 bases). CDR3 length equals 16 residues. Germline values: CDR1 SGHTA, CDR2 FQGTGA. The V end lost 2 bases, the J end lost 5 bases, and 16 bases lay between the germline ends. CDR3 nucleotides: TGTGCCAGCAGCTTAGGGGACCAAGGACTAAACAATGAGCAGTTCTTC. It encodes CASSLGDQGLNNEQFF.

The rearrangement links TRBV4-3 to TRBJ2-2, with TRBD1 identical over 8 bases. CDR3 length: 17 residues. From germline, CDR1 is LGHNA and CDR2 YSLEER. Trimming took 2 bases from V and 1 from J; bases not matched to a gene: 6. In nucleotides, the CDR3 is TGCGCCAGCAGCCAAAGACCCGGGACAGGGAACACCGGGGAGCTGTTTTTT. It encodes CASSQRPGTGNTGELFF.

The chain links TRBV29-1 to TRBJ1-1, with a weak D call TRBD1 (5 bases). The V gene lost 4 bases and the J gene lost 1 base, with 16 bases spanning the gap. This CDR3 spans 15 amino acids. Per the germline V gene, CDR1 is SQVTM and CDR2 is ANQGSEA. CDR3 protein: CSVAWGSQGNTEAFF. CDR3 sequence (DNA): TGCAGCGTTGCATGGGGCTCCCAGGGGAACACTGAAGCTTTCTTT.

The V and J genes are TRBV5-4 and TRBJ1-1, with 7 nucleotides matching TRBD1. CDR1 and CDR2 (germline): SGHNT, YYREEE (reference sequence). The V segment lost 5 bases and the J segment 2 bases; nucleotides outside the gene matches: 6. This CDR3 has 14 residues. The DNA for the CDR3 is TGTGCCAGCAGGGGGGGGACAGTCAACACTGAAGCTTTCTTT. Its translation: CASRGGTVNTEAFF.

The chain links TRBV14 to TRBJ2-7; D uncertain. Germline CDR1 is SGHDN and CDR2 is FVKESK. The CDR3 has 12 residues. V lost 3 bases to trimming and J lost 7 bases, with 10 bases between them. The CDR3 DNA reads as TGTGCCAGCAGCCAGGCTGACTCTGAGCAGTACTTC. It codes for CASSQADSEQYF.

The V call is TRBV30, the J call TRBJ1-1; 8 positions agree with TRBD1. Trimming took 3 bases from V and 5 from J; bases not matched to a gene: 8. This CDR3 region has 14 residues. CDR1 is GTSNPN, CDR2 SVGIG, per germline (reference sequence). CDR3 sequence (DNA): TGTGCCTGGAGGAAGGACAGGGATGGAACTGAAGCTTTCTTT. Its translation is CAWRKDRDGTEAFF.

This chain connects TRBV6-6 to TRBJ2-3, with D uncertain. V lost 3 bases and J lost 0, with 10 bases in between. Germline loops: CDR1 MNHNY, CDR2 SVGAGI (reference sequence). This CDR3 spans 15 amino acids. DNA of the CDR3: TGTGCCAGCAGTTATGAGGCCGGAAGCACAGATACGCAGTATTTT. Translated: CASSYEAGSTDTQYF.

This clone has a single count. The chain joins TRBV11-2 to TRBJ1-3; D possibly corresponds to TRBD1 (6 bases). Germline CDR1 reads SGHAT; CDR2 reads FQNNGV. V was clipped by 5 bases and J by 2 bases, with 16 bases between them. The CDR3 length is 16 residues. The CDR3 bases are TGTGCCAGCAGCCCTAGTGGGGGGCCTCCTGGAAACACCATATATTTT. Protein: CASSPSGGPPGNTIYF.

V gene TRBV5-5 combines with J gene TRBJ1-1, with D perhaps matching TRBD1 (6 bases). Trimming cost V 4 bases and J 3 bases, with 16 bases left between them. The germline gives CDR1 SGHKS, CDR2 YYEKEE (reference sequence). The CDR3 has 15 amino acids. CDR3 bases: TGTGCCAGCAGCCCACGACTTCAGGGGCACACTGAAGCTTTCTTT. It codes for CASSPRLQGHTEAFF.

This chain connects TRBV28 to TRBJ1-2; perhaps TRBD1 as D (6 bases). The V gene's germline CDR1 is MDHEN and CDR2 SYDVKM. The CDR3 extends over 14 amino acids. Trimming shortened V by 7 bases and J by 4 bases, and 16 bases separated the two germline ends. CDR3 residues: CASTTGGRGYGYTF. The CDR3 region has the DNA TGTGCCAGCACCACTGGGGGCAGGGGCTATGGCTACACCTTC.

The rearrangement uses TRBV21-1 and TRBJ2-1. TRBV21-1 is a known pseudogene. The CDR3 extends over 13 amino acids. CDR3 sequence reads: CATPYGEGQEQFF. As DNA, the CDR3 is TGTGCCACGCCCTACGGGGAGGGACAGGAGCAGTTCTTC.